Each of the 21 T cell receptor beta chains below was sequenced from the same sample in a study of blood T cell repertoires in COVID-19. Only in-frame clones appear in the TCRdb table, and some are missing; sequencing was by immunoSEQ multiplex PCR. The sample lists about 120,000 clones, 65% to 90% occurring once. What was sequenced was peripheral blood. These receptors all stem from a man aged 80 or over with active or convalescent COVID-19.

V gene TRBV10-3 combines with J gene TRBJ1-2, with TRBD1 as a possible D gene (6 bases). The germline V and J ends were trimmed by 10 bases and 14 bases, with 23 bases remaining between them. The CDR3 extends over 12 amino acids. The germline V gene has CDR1 ENHRY and CDR2 SYGVKD. The CDR3 loop reads CASFPGQGGVTF. CDR3 nucleotide sequence: TGTGCCAGCTTTCCGGGACAAGGGGGAGTTACCTTC.

The V gene is TRBV28, the J gene TRBJ2-1, with D tentatively TRBD2 (6 bases). V dropped 5 bases and J dropped 7 bases, with 15 bases sitting between them. Germline assignment: CDR1 MDHEN and CDR2 SYDVKM. This CDR3 is built from 14 residues. The DNA for the CDR3 is TGTGCCAGCAGTCTGGGCCTAGCGCGGAATGAGCAGTTCTTC. Its protein is CASSLGLARNEQFF. The full variable domain, its missing parts supplied by reference TRBV28 and TRBJ2-1, is DVKVTQSSRYLVKRTGEKVFLECVQDMDHENMFWYRQDPGLGLRLIYFSYDVKMKEKGDIPEGYSVSREKKERFSLILESASTNQTSMYLCASSLGLARNEQFFGPGTRLTVL.

Comment on this clone: Other DNA sequences of this sample code for an identical CDR3. The chain uses TRBV27 and TRBJ1-2, with 7 bases matching TRBD1. J lost 4 bases, V lost 5 bases, and 4 bases had no gene match. CDR1 MNHEY and CDR2 SMNVEV come from the germline V gene (reference sequence). There are 13 residues in the CDR3. This chain's CDR3 is CASSQGTAYGYTF. The CDR3 nucleotides are TGTGCCAGCAGTCAAGGGACAGCCTATGGCTACACCTTC.

The chain employs TRBV10-2 and TRBJ1-1; 7 bases agree with TRBD1. The CDR3 has 13 amino acids. Germline CDR1 reads WSHSY; CDR2 reads SAAADI. J gave up 1 base and V 10 bases, and 6 bases lay outside the gene matches. In DNA, the CDR3 is TGCGCCACTTTCCGGACAGGGAACACTGAAGCTTTCTTT. It encodes CATFRTGNTEAFF.

This clone has only one observation. This chain joins TRBV6-9 and TRBJ2-7; TRBD1 aligns across 7 bases. The CDR3 spans 13 residues. The V segment lost 6 bases and the J segment 4 bases; nucleotides outside the gene matches: 6. Germline CDR1 MNHGY, CDR2 SVAAGI. The CDR3 nucleotides read TGTGCCAGCAGCCACAGGGGAAAGTACGAGCAGTACTTC. It yields the protein CASSHRGKYEQYF.

The V call is TRBV6-2 or TRBV6-3, the J call TRBJ2-7; a weak D match, TRBD2 (6 bases). CDR1 is MNHEY and CDR2 is SVGEGT in the germline V gene. Between the trimmed V and J ends, which lost 6 bases and 2 bases, there was a span of 17 bases. CDR3 length: 15 amino acids. This chain's CDR3 is CASSPTRTGAYEQYF. DNA of the CDR3: TGTGCCAGCAGCCCAACCCGGACGGGGGCCTACGAGCAGTACTTC.

This clone was seen only once. V is TRBV6-5 and J is TRBJ1-4, with 8 bases lining up with TRBD1. The CDR3 sequence is 15 residues long. Trimming removed 6 bases from V and 2 bases from J; junction bases left unmatched: 5. Germline V gene sequence: CDR1 MNHEY, CDR2 SVGAGI. CDR3 in amino acids: CASRTRDRTNEKLFF. The CDR3 DNA reads as TGTGCCAGCAGAACGAGGGACAGGACTAATGAAAAACTGTTTTTT.

V is TRBV5-5 and J is TRBJ1-2, with 7 bases lining up with TRBD1. Germline trimming cut 2 bases from V and 3 bases from J; bases unmatched to any gene: 1. Germline CDR1 is SGHKS and CDR2 is YYEKEE (reference sequence). The CDR3 spans 13 residues. CDR3 DNA sequence: TGTGCCAGCAGCTTTACAGGGGACTATGGCTACACCTTC. Translating gives CASSFTGDYGYTF.

The rearrangement joins TRBV6-1 to TRBJ2-5; tentatively, D is TRBD2 (6 bases). The CDR3 loop spans 16 amino acids. V lost 3 bases and J lost 0, with 14 bases in between. Germline V gene sequence: CDR1 MNHNS, CDR2 SASEGT. The CDR3 region has the DNA TGTGCCAGCAGTGACGCGGGGCTACCTAACCAAGAGACCCAGTACTTC. Residues: CASSDAGLPNQETQYF.

The chain joins TRBV29-1 to TRBJ1-3; tentative D call: TRBD1 (5 bases). Trimming took off 4 bases at V and 8 bases at J, with 12 bases between the two ends. The CDR3 extends over 12 amino acids. Germline loops: CDR1 SQVTM, CDR2 ANQGSEA. The CDR3 protein is CSVARGGHTIYF. DNA for the CDR3: TGCAGCGTTGCCCGGGGGGGACACACCATATATTTT. Drawing the rest from reference TRBV29-1 and TRBJ1-3, the complete variable domain is SAVISQKPSRDICQRGTSLTIQCQVDSQVTMMFWYRQQPGQSLTLIATANQGSEATYESGFVIDKFPISRPNLTFSTLTVSNMSPEDSSIYLCSVARGGHTIYFGEGSWLTVV.

The V and J genes are TRBV5-3 and TRBJ1-2; 8 bases fit TRBD1. TRBV5-3 is noted as an ORF with a role that remains uncertain. Trimming removed 10 bases from V and 4 bases from J; junction bases left unmatched: 12. The CDR3 totals 14 residues. CDR3 loop: CAGSFGQGFYGYTF. The CDR3 bases are TGTGCCGGCTCCTTTGGACAGGGCTTCTATGGCTACACCTTC.

The chain links TRBV19 to TRBJ2-1, with 12 bases fitting TRBD2. V was pared by 5 bases and J by 15 bases, with 11 bases of the junction left unmatched. In germline, CDR1 is LNHDA, CDR2 SQIVND (reference sequence). This CDR3 has 14 residues. DNA of the CDR3: TGTGCCAGTAGTCTTCGGACTAGCGGGACTAGTCCGTTCTTC. It translates to CASSLRTSGTSPFF.

The chain is built from TRBV7-6 and TRBJ2-5, with D maybe TRBD2 (6 bases). CDR1 and CDR2 (germline): SGHVS, FNYEAQ. V shed 5 bases and J shed 5 bases, with 18 bases lying between them. This CDR3 has 15 residues. DNA of the CDR3: TGTGCCAGCAGCCCGCTCCCGGTTGCGGGGGAGACCCAGTACTTC. This gives the protein CASSPLPVAGETQYF.

This chain links TRBV28 with TRBJ2-5; TRBD1 might be the D (6 bases). CDR3 length: 13 residues. V was shortened by 2 bases and J by 5 bases, with 9 bases between the two germline ends. The germline gives CDR1 MDHEN, CDR2 SYDVKM. This CDR3 reads CASSLGGRETQYF. The CDR3 nucleotides are TGTGCCAGCAGTTTAGGGGGCCGGGAGACCCAGTACTTC.

V is TRBV7-8 and J is TRBJ1-2, with 7 bases matching TRBD1. CDR3 length equals 13 residues. Trimming took 4 bases from V and 2 from J; bases not matched to a gene: 1. Germline V gene data show CDR1 as SGHVS and CDR2 as FQNEAQ. CDR3 sequence: CASSSTGNYGYTF. The CDR3 DNA is TGTGCCAGCAGCTCGACAGGGAACTATGGCTACACCTTC.

This clone was seen only a few times. The gene calls are TRBV6-5 and TRBJ2-3; 9 bases line up with TRBD2. The length of the CDR3 is 15 residues. V trimming: 5 bases; J trimming: 0 bases; junction bases outside the gene matches: 3. CDR1 MNHEY and CDR2 SVGAGI come from the germline V gene. The CDR3 DNA is TGTGCCAGCAGTCGCGGGACTAGCAGCACAGATACGCAGTATTTT. It yields the protein CASSRGTSSTDTQYF.

This clone appeared once. The gene calls are TRBV12-5 and TRBJ2-7; TRBD2 matches at 10 bases. V trimming: 3 bases; J trimming: 7 bases; junction bases outside the gene matches: 0. The CDR3 is 12 residues long. The germline V gene has CDR1 LGHNT and CDR2 FRNRAP. This CDR3 reads CASGLLAGEQYF. CDR3 nucleotide sequence: TGTGCTAGTGGTTTACTAGCGGGAGAGCAGTACTTC.

The V call is TRBV19, the J call TRBJ2-2; tentatively, D is TRBD1 (6 bases). V was pared by 9 bases and J by 6 bases, with 14 bases between. Germline V gives CDR1 LNHDA, CDR2 SQIVND (reference sequence). CDR3 length: 13 residues. The CDR3 nucleotides read TGTGCCAGCTACAGGGAATTGGCCGGGGAGCTGTTTTTT. Protein: CASYRELAGELFF.

This clone appeared a few times. V and J are TRBV24-1 and TRBJ2-1; 14 bases are shared with TRBD2. The CDR3 contains 18 residues. Losses at the gene ends were 3 bases for V and 0 bases for J; bases not matched to a gene: 3. The germline gives CDR1 KGHDR, CDR2 SFDVKD. In DNA form, the CDR3 reads TGTGCCACCAGTGATCCGGGGACTAGCGGGAGCTCCTACAATGAGCAGTTCTTC. Translating it yields CATSDPGTSGSSYNEQFF.

The chain couples TRBV6-5 to TRBJ2-1, with 9 bases matching TRBD1. Germline V gene lookup returns CDR1 MNHEY and CDR2 SVGAGI. This CDR3 spans 15 amino acids. Losses at the gene ends were 6 bases for V and 7 bases for J; bases not matched to a gene: 10. In nucleotides, the CDR3 is TGTGCCAGCAGCCCCAGACAGGGGGACCCAAATGAGCAGTTCTTC. It yields the protein CASSPRQGDPNEQFF.

The chain links TRBV28 to TRBJ1-3, with D unclear. Germline V CDR1 and CDR2: MDHEN, SYDVKM. The CDR3 extends over 16 amino acids. V shed 4 bases and J shed 6 bases, with 19 bases lying between them. The CDR3 DNA is TGTGCCAGCAGTTCGGCGAAGGTACAGCCGACAAACACCATATATTTT. Translating it yields CASSSAKVQPTNTIYF. Supplemented by reference TRBV28 and TRBJ1-3, the full variable domain reads DVKVTQSSRYLVKRTGEKVFLECVQDMDHENMFWYRQDPGLGLRLIYFSYDVKMKEKGDIPEGYSVSREKKERFSLILESASTNQTSMYLCASSSAKVQPTNTIYFGEGSWLTVV.